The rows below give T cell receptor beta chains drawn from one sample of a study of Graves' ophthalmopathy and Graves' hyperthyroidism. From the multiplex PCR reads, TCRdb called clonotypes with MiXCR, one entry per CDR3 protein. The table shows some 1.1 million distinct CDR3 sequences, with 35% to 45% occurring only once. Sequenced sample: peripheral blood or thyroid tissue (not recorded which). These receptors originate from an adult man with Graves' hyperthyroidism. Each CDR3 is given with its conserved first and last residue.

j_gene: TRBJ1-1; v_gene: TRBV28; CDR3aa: CASAVTGANTEAFF
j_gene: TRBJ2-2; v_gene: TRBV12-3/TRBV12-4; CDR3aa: CASLDSGNTGELFF
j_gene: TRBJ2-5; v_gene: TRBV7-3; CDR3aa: CASSLGSGDGTQYF
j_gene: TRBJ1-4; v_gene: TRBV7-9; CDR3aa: CASSFPGGQAPRTNEKLFF
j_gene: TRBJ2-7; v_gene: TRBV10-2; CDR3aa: CASRTTSAVYEQYF
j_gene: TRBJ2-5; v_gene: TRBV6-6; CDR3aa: CASEGPEVETQYF
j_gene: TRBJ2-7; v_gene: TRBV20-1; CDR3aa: CSARQGGSYEQYF
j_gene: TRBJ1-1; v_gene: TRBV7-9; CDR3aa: CASSEGTGLNTEAFF
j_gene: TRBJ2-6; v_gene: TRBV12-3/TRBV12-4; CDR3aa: CATRGTGTSGANVLTF
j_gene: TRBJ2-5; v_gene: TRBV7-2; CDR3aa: CASSQDLEKSQYF
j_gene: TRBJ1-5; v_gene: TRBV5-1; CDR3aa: CASSSTGGIDQPQHF
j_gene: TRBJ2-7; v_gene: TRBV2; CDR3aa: CASSQRTAISYEQYF
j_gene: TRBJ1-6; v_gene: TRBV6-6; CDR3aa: CASRFDRGHSPLHF
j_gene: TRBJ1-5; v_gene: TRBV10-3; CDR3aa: CAISESKTGEGQPQHF
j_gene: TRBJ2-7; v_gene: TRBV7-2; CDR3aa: CASSLGQVFSSYEQYF
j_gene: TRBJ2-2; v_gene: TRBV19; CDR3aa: CASSMDSPGTGELFF
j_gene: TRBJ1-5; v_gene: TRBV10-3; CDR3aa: CASSSDRGQSNQPQHF
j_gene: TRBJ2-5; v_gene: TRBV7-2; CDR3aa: CASSLAGIRGETQYF
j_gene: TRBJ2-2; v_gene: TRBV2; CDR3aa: CASSEPLGGPNTGELFF
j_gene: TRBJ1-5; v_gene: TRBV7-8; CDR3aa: CASSRWTGGSNQPQHF
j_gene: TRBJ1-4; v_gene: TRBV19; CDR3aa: CASTGQGKDEKLFF
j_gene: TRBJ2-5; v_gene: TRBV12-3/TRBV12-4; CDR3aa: CASRGPPAETQYF
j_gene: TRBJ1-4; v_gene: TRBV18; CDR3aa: CASSPPVVEKLFF
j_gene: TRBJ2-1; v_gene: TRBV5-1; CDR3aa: CASSLDGGSYNEQFF
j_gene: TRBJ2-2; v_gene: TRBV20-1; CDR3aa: CSARGTSGRPGELFF
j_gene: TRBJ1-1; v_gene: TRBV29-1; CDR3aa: CSVRGPAGLNTEAFF
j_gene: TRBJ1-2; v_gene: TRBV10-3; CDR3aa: CAISGGSYGYTF
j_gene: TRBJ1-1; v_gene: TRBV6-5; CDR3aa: CASSYSDPEAFF
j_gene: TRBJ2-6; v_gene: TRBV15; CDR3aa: CATSSTHSGANVLTF
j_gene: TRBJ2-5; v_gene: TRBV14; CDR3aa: CASSPGGGHLKQETQYF
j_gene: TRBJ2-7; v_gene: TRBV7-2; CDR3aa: CASSTGTSGRAYEQYF
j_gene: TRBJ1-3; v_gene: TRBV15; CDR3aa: CATSRGQGRDTIYF
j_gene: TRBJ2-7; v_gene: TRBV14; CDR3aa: CASSTLGAGRYF
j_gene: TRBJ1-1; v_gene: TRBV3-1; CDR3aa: CASSSGGGRAFF